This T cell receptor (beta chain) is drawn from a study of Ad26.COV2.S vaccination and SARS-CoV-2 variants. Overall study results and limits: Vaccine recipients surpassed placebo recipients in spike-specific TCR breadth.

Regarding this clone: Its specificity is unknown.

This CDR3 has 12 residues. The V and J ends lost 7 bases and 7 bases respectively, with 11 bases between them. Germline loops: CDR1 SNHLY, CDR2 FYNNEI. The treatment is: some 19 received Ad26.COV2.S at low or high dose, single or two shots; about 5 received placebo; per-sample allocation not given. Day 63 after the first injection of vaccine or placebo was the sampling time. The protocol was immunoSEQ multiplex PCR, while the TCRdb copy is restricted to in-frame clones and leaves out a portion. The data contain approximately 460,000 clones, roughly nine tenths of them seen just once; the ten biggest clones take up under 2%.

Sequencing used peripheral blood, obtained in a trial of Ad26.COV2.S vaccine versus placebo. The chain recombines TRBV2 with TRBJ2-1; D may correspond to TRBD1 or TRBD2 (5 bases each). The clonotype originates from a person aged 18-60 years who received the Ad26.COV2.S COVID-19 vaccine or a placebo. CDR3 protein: CASTPGPNEQFF. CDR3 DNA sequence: TGTGCCAGCACGCCGGGACCTAATGAGCAGTTCTTC.